The 27 T cell receptor beta chains below come from one sample, sequenced in a study of response to subunit inactivated influenza vaccine. One entry per CDR3 protein, called by TCRdb with MiXCR from the RT-PCR reads. The sample holds roughly 700,000 distinct CDR3 sequences; 11% to 15% are singletons and the top ten take less than 9%. This material consisted of PBMCs from blood, taken 14 to 15 days before vaccination. These TCRs come from a man aged 50-59 years who received an inactivated influenza vaccine.

The table lists this clonotype with many counts. The V and J genes are TRBV12-3 or TRBV12-4 and TRBJ1-2, with TRBD1 matching over 7 bases. V shed 8 bases, J shed 2 bases, and the junction held 11 bases outside the gene matches. The CDR3 runs 15 residues. CDR3 in DNA: TGTGCCAGCTCGTGGACAGGCCCTTCAAACTATGGCTACACCTTC. This codes for CASSWTGPSNYGYTF.

This clonotype was found a few times. The gene calls are TRBV9 and TRBJ2-7, with D perhaps matching TRBD1 or TRBD2 (5 bases each). The CDR3 contains 14 residues. Trimming shortened V by 4 bases and J by 6 bases, and 17 bases separated the two germline ends. CDR1 SGDLS and CDR2 YYNGEE come from the germline V gene. The CDR3 sequence: CASSPIGAGTEQYF. CDR3 bases: TGTGCCAGCAGCCCCATTGGGGCAGGGACCGAGCAGTACTTC. The full variable domain, completed using reference TRBV9 and TRBJ2-7, is DSGVTQTPKHLITATGQRVTLRCSPRSGDLSVYWYQQSLDQGLQFLIQYYNGEERAKGNILERFSAQQFPDLHSELNLSSLELGDSALYFCASSPIGAGTEQYFGPGTRLTVT.

This clonotype appeared a few times. The chain is built from TRBV12-3 or TRBV12-4 and TRBJ1-1; D is perhaps TRBD1 (5 bases). The CDR3 spans 11 residues. V lost 5 bases, J lost 10 bases, and 11 bases lay in between. CDR3 nucleotides: TGTGCCAGCAGTCCCAGAGGGACAGCTTTCTTT. Translated, it gives CASSPRGTAFF.

This chain connects TRBV7-9 to TRBJ2-5; D gene ambiguous. The CDR3 has 15 residues. The V end lost 2 bases, the J end lost 3 bases, and 13 bases lay between the germline ends. The V gene's germline CDR1 is SEHNR and CDR2 FQNEAQ (reference sequence). The CDR3 DNA follows: TGTGCCAGCAGCTTACGTTGGTCAGGAAAAGAGACCCAGTACTTC. This translates into CASSLRWSGKETQYF.

This clonotype was picked up many times. The gene calls are TRBV6-5 and TRBJ2-2; 10 nucleotides agree with TRBD2. V was pared by 6 bases and J by 7 bases, with 8 bases of the junction left unmatched. Germline values: CDR1 MNHEY, CDR2 SVGAGI. The CDR3 spans 15 residues. CDR3 nucleotide sequence: TGTGCCAGCAGCTTAGCGGGAGGTCTTGTCGGGGAGCTGTTTTTT. It is translated as CASSLAGGLVGELFF.

The V gene is TRBV5-1, the J gene TRBJ2-5; 13 positions match TRBD2. Germline V gene data show CDR1 as SGHRS and CDR2 as YFSETQ. The V segment lost 4 bases and the J segment 5 bases; nucleotides outside the gene matches: 14. The CDR3 contains 18 residues. CDR3 sequence: CASSRTPPTSGGIETQYF. The CDR3 nucleotides read TGCGCCAGCAGCCGAACCCCCCCGACTAGCGGGGGGATCGAGACCCAGTACTTC.

The V and J genes are TRBV11-1 and TRBJ2-1; 12 nucleotides agree with TRBD2. The germline V gene encodes CDR1 SGHAT and CDR2 FQDESV (reference sequence). V gave up 5 bases and J gave up 4 bases; unmatched junction bases: 12. The CDR3 is made up of 18 amino acids. The CDR3 region has the DNA TGTGCCAGCAGCGCGCGACTAGCGGGGGTACGCTCTTACAATGAGCAGTTCTTC. Its protein product is CASSARLAGVRSYNEQFF. Drawing the rest from reference TRBV11-1 and TRBJ2-1, the complete variable domain is EAEVAQSPRYKITEKSQAVAFWCDPISGHATLYWYRQILGQGPELLVQFQDESVVDDSQLPKDRFSAERLKGVDSTLKIQPAELGDSAMYLCASSARLAGVRSYNEQFFGPGTRLTVL.

The rearrangement links TRBV10-2 to TRBJ2-5; 7 positions match TRBD1. This CDR3 is built from 15 residues. The V and J ends lost 6 bases and 4 bases, in that order; junction bases with no gene match: 11. From germline, CDR1 is WSHSY and CDR2 SAAADI. CDR3 protein: CASRGNRGFRETQYF. For the CDR3, the DNA is TGCGCCAGCAGAGGAAACAGGGGATTTCGAGAGACCCAGTACTTC.

At least ten counts were recorded for this clonotype. The CDR3 here is CAISESTGGSLAFF. CDR3 nucleotide sequence: TGTGCCATCAGTGAGTCAACAGGTGGTTCTCTAGCTTTCTTT. This rearrangement joins TRBV10-3 to TRBJ1-1; tentative D call: TRBD1 (5 bases). The germline V and J ends were trimmed by 0 bases and 10 bases, with 15 bases remaining between them. Germline V gene sequence: CDR1 ENHRY, CDR2 SYGVKD. This CDR3 has 14 residues.

This chain uses TRBV7-2 with TRBJ2-7; 11 bases map to TRBD2. Germline assignment: CDR1 SGHTA and CDR2 FQGNSA. Trimming took 5 bases from V and 2 from J; bases not matched to a gene: 8. The CDR3 loop spans 16 amino acids. The CDR3 DNA follows: TGTGCCAGCAGCACAGCTCCTAGCGGGAGGACCTACGAGCAGTACTTC. This gives the protein CASSTAPSGRTYEQYF. Supplemented by reference TRBV7-2 and TRBJ2-7, the full variable domain reads GAGVSQSPSNKVTEKGKDVELRCDPISGHTALYWYRQSLGQGLEFLIYFQGNSAPDKSGLPSDRFSAERTGGSVSTLTIQRTQQEDSAVYLCASSTAPSGRTYEQYFGPGTRLTVT.

As regards this clonotype: A clone one base away is much larger, so this may be a read error. The chain couples TRBV11-3 to TRBJ2-3, with 7 positions matching TRBD2. This CDR3 has 15 amino acids. Germline CDR1 reads SGHNT; CDR2 reads YENEEA. The CDR3 loop reads CASSLYGTNTDTRYF. The CDR3, as DNA: TGTGCCAGCAGCTTATACGGGACTAACACAGATACGCGGTATTTT.

This clonotype was detected a few times. One junction end disagrees with the germline gene, perhaps due to a read error. V and J are TRBV27 and TRBJ1-2; D gene uncertain. The V gene's germline CDR1 is MNHEY and CDR2 SMNVEV (reference sequence). The CDR3 extends over 14 amino acids. CDR3 protein: CASSISGWRTGYTF. In nucleotides, the CDR3 is TGTGCCAGCAGTATATCGGGGTGGAGAACCGGCTACACCTTC.

This clonotype was seen a single time. J is TRBJ2-3 and V is TRBV7-2, with a possible D match to TRBD2 (5 bases). The V end lost 5 bases, the J end lost 2 bases, and 11 bases lay between the germline ends. CDR3 length equals 14 residues. CDR1 and CDR2 (germline): SGHTA, FQGNSA. As DNA, the CDR3 is TGTGCCAGCAGCGCGCGGGTCTACACAGATACGCAGTATTTT. Protein: CASSARVYTDTQYF.

CDR3 nucleotide sequence: TGCGCCAGCAGCACAGAACAGGGTAATGTGGCTGAAGCTTTCTTT. It translates to CASSTEQGNVAEAFF. The rearrangement uses TRBV5-1 and TRBJ1-1; possible D gene TRBD1, 6 bases. Germline lookup yields CDR1 SGHRS and CDR2 YFSETQ. The ends were cut back, 4 bases at V and 6 bases at J, with 19 bases in the middle. The CDR3 loop spans 15 amino acids.

The chain has TRBV4-3 and TRBJ2-3; maybe TRBD2 (5 bases). The CDR3 has 15 amino acids. CDR1 and CDR2 (germline): LGHNA, YSLEER. Trimming stripped 3 bases from V and 2 bases from J, with 12 bases between. CDR3 DNA: TGCGCCAGCAGCCAGGAAGACTACCTCACAGATACGCAGTATTTT. It codes for CASSQEDYLTDTQYF.

This clonotype was seen ten or more times. This sequence joins TRBV20-1 and TRBJ1-1; D gene ambiguous. The CDR3 has 13 amino acids. The germline CDR1 and CDR2 sequences are DFQATT and SNEGSKA (reference sequence). V was pared by 5 bases and J by 0 bases, with 10 bases between. DNA for the CDR3: TGCAGTGCTTCGGGCACCTTGAACACTGAAGCTTTCTTT. Amino acid sequence: CSASGTLNTEAFF.

In nucleotides, the CDR3 is TGTGCCAGCAGCTTAGTATCGGGCGCGCTAGCGGCTGATACGCAGTATTTT. Protein product: CASSLVSGALAADTQYF. The V call is TRBV7-8, the J call TRBJ2-3; 7 positions match TRBD2. The CDR3 runs 17 residues. Looked up from germline, CDR1 is SGHVS and CDR2 is FQNEAQ. V lost 1 base and J lost 6; bases outside the gene matches: 13.

The gene calls are TRBV12-3 or TRBV12-4 and TRBJ2-5, with 13 bases lining up with TRBD2. Losses at the gene ends were 5 bases for V and 5 bases for J; bases not matched to a gene: 8. This CDR3 spans 16 amino acids. CDR3 bases: TGTGCCAGCAGTCAAACTAGCGGGGGGGCGAGGGAGACCCAGTACTTC. Encoded protein: CASSQTSGGARETQYF.

The J gene is TRBJ1-3, the V gene TRBV7-2; a possible D gene is TRBD1 (6 bases). The CDR3 contains 15 residues. Germline V gives CDR1 SGHTA, CDR2 FQGNSA. V lost 6 bases and J lost 4, with 16 bases in between. DNA of the CDR3: TGTGCCAGCAGTCACCCCTCGGGGACAGGAAACACCATATATTTT. It encodes CASSHPSGTGNTIYF.

This clonotype has a handful of counts. V is TRBV20-1 and J is TRBJ2-3; D gene uncertain. The ends were cut back, 2 bases at V and 0 bases at J, with 12 bases in the middle. The CDR3 runs 15 residues. The germline V gene has CDR1 DFQATT and CDR2 SNEGSKA (reference sequence). CDR3 loop: CSARSAETSTDTQYF. The CDR3 nucleotides are TGCAGTGCTAGATCCGCGGAAACTAGCACAGATACGCAGTATTTT.

The CDR3 sequence: CASSQDLAASTEAFF. Here the CDR3 DNA reads TGTGCCAGCAGCCAAGATCTGGCAGCCAGCACTGAAGCTTTCTTT. J is TRBJ1-1 and V is TRBV3-1; D gene unclear. Deletions cut 0 bases from V and 4 bases from J, with 12 bases between. CDR3 length: 15 residues. Per the germline V gene, CDR1 is LGHDT and CDR2 is YNNKEL (reference sequence).

The V gene is TRBV7-2, the J gene TRBJ2-7; D unresolved. Trimming stripped 1 base from V and 3 bases from J, with 10 bases between. The germline V gene has CDR1 SGHTA and CDR2 FQGNSA. The CDR3 is made up of 14 amino acids. The CDR3 is CASSLVIYGYEQYF. The CDR3 DNA sequence: TGTGCCAGCAGCTTAGTTATTTATGGCTACGAGCAGTACTTC.

A few counts support this clonotype. V gene TRBV20-1 combines with J gene TRBJ2-5, with D perhaps matching TRBD1 (5 bases). Germline V gives CDR1 DFQATT, CDR2 SNEGSKA (reference sequence). V lost 6 bases and J 5 bases, leaving 19 bases between the germline ends. CDR3 length: 14 residues. The CDR3 region is CSAQRRVVRETQYF. The CDR3 DNA reads as TGCAGTGCCCAGCGCAGGGTGGTGAGGGAGACCCAGTACTTC.

The J gene is TRBJ2-7, the V gene TRBV5-6; D ambiguous. This CDR3 contains 15 residues. In germline, CDR1 is SGHDT, CDR2 YYEEEE. The V end lost 0 bases, the J end lost 3 bases, and 13 bases lay between the germline ends. CDR3 region: CASSLAGKPIYEQYF. In DNA, the CDR3 is TGTGCCAGCAGCTTGGCAGGCAAGCCAATCTACGAGCAGTACTTC.

This clonotype was seen more than once but under ten times. The rearrangement joins TRBV5-5 to TRBJ1-5, with no clear D. CDR1 and CDR2 from the germline V gene are SGHKS and YYEKEE (reference sequence). The CDR3 loop spans 15 amino acids. Trimming cost V 3 bases and J 3 bases, with 13 bases left between them. The CDR3: CASSYSPALNQPQHF. The CDR3 coding sequence is TGTGCCAGCAGCTACAGCCCGGCCCTCAATCAGCCCCAGCATTTT.

The chain recombines TRBV19 with TRBJ1-1; D unresolved. Germline V gene data show CDR1 as LNHDA and CDR2 as SQIVND (reference sequence). V lost 5 bases to trimming and J lost 1 base, with 8 bases between them. This CDR3 spans 13 amino acids. The CDR3 spells CASSANRNTEAFF. The DNA for the CDR3 is TGTGCCAGTAGTGCCAACAGGAACACTGAAGCTTTCTTT.

The genes are TRBV6-5 and TRBJ2-1; 7 bases are shared with TRBD2. Germline V gives CDR1 MNHEY, CDR2 SVGAGI. This CDR3 spans 14 amino acids. Trimming removed 4 bases from V and 7 bases from J; junction bases left unmatched: 7. The DNA for the CDR3 is TGTGCCAGCAGTTCCCGAAGGGAGGGTAATGAGCAGTTCTTC. Its protein product is CASSSRREGNEQFF.